Listed here are 10 T cell receptor beta chains from one sample, sequenced in a study of tissue T cells after allogeneic stem cell transplantation. Data came from immunoSEQ multiplex PCR; TCRdb stores just in-frame clones and leaves some out. The data show about 4,000 clones, more than 45% seen once. As to time point: mouse harvest day 14 after allogeneic transplant. Each mouse received 10^7 T-cell-depleted marrow cells plus 10^6 splenic CD5+ T cells by tail vein. The specimen was gut tissue. The receptors were gathered from a female BALB/c mouse given C57BL/6 T cells with graft-versus-host disease after an allogeneic hematopoietic cell transplant.

Notes on this clone: The genes and germline here are from mouse. The observed sequence ends 1 residue before the CDR3 terminus, with the missing tail filled in from the germline J gene. The chain carries TRBV26 and TRBJ2-7; 9 bases fit TRBD1. After removal of 2 bases from V and 4 bases from J, the junction contained 3 bases not matched to a gene. The germline CDR1 and CDR2 sequences are KGHPV and FQNQEV (reference sequence). The CDR3 has 14 residues. CDR3 DNA (partial): TGTGCCAGCAGTCTGAGGACAGGGGTTTATGAACAGTAC. It codes for CASSLRTGVYEQY. The full CDR3 protein is CASSLRTGVYEQYF.

The sample holds a few counts of this clone. Genes and germline come from the mouse. The sequenced CDR3 bases are TGTGCCAGCGGTGATGCCCTGGGGGGGCGGGACACCCAGTAC. Translated: CASGDALGGRDTQY. The full CDR3 protein reads CASGDALGGRDTQYF. The chain uses TRBV13-2 and TRBJ2-5, with 10 bases lining up with TRBD2. The read ends 1 residue shy of where the CDR3 ends; the end is completed using the germline J gene. J was trimmed by 6 bases and V by 0 bases; bases with no gene match: 4. The CDR3 runs 15 residues. Germline CDR1 and CDR2: NNHNN and SYGAGS (reference sequence).

To note about this clone: A much larger clonotype is one base distant, so this may be a read error. Gene and germline names: mouse. The read ends 1 residue before the CDR3 terminus; that terminus is restored from the germline J gene. The V call is TRBV1, the J call TRBJ2-7; the match to TRBD2 covers 12 bases. The CDR3 length is 15 residues. Germline values: CDR1 NSQYPW, CDR2 LRSPGD (reference sequence). With V trimmed by 0 bases and J by 6 bases, 3 bases remained unmatched. The CDR3 region is CTCSADGTGGIEQYF. CDR3 DNA (partial): TGCACCTGCAGTGCAGATGGGACTGGGGGGATTGAACAGTAC. Full variable domain (rest looked up from reference TRBV1 and TRBJ2-7): VTLLEQNPRWRLVPRGQAVNLRCILKNSQYPWMSWYQQDLQKQLQWLFTLRSPGDKEVKSLPGADYLATRVTDTELRLQVANMSQGRTLYCTCSADGTGGIEQYFGPGTRLTVL.

A word on this clone: The germline and genes are mouse ones. The read terminates 1 residue before the CDR3 end, so the remaining end is supplied by the germline J gene. The rearrangement links TRBV24 to TRBJ2-7; TRBD1 might be the D (5 bases). Germline V gene lookup returns CDR1 KGHTA and CDR2 FRNEEI. This CDR3 contains 12 residues. The germline V and J ends were trimmed by 1 base and 6 bases, with 7 bases remaining between them. The chain's CDR3 is CASSLSRVEQYF. The part of the CDR3 DNA that was read is TGTGCCAGCAGTCTGTCCAGGGTTGAACAGTAC.

Comment on this clone: Gene names are mouse gene names. The CDR3 goes on 1 residue after the read ends, and that part is filled in from the germline J gene. The genes are TRBV16 and TRBJ1-1; D unclear. V lost 1 base and J 0 bases, leaving 3 bases between the germline ends. This CDR3 spans 13 amino acids. The germline V gene has CDR1 SGHSA and CDR2 FRNQAP. The sequenced CDR3 bases are TGTGCAAGCAGCTTAGTTACAAACACAGAAGTCTTC. The encoded protein is CASSLVTNTEVF. The full-length CDR3 reads as CASSLVTNTEVFF.

About this clone itself: The genes are named according to mouse. Read data end 1 residue before the CDR3 end; the end is taken from the germline J gene. This rearrangement joins TRBV19 to TRBJ2-1; 9 positions agree with TRBD2. Trimming at V came to 1 base and at J to 4 bases, leaving 0 bases not matched to a gene. Germline CDR1 reads FNHDT; CDR2 reads SITEND (reference sequence). The CDR3 consists of 14 residues. The sequenced part of the CDR3 DNA is TGTGCCAGCAGTATAACTGGGGGGTATGCTGAGCAGTTC. It yields the protein CASSITGGYAEQF. The whole CDR3 reads CASSITGGYAEQFF.

As to this clone: One end of the junction is discordant with germline, which a read error may explain. Mouse gene names and germline throughout. With the read ending 1 residue before the CDR3 end, the germline J gene is used to fill in that end. The sample holds other DNA sequences that translate to the same CDR3. The rearrangement uses TRBV3 and TRBJ2-1, with TRBD1 identical over 8 bases. Germline CDR1 is SNHLY and CDR2 is FYNGKV (reference sequence). This CDR3 contains 14 residues. The part of the CDR3 DNA that was read is TGTGCCAGCAGCTCCAGGGGGCGGGATGCTGAACAGTTC. Translation: CASSSRGRDAEQF. In full, the CDR3 reads CASSSRGRDAEQFF.

Comments on this clone: Gene names are mouse gene names. Coverage ceases 1 residue before the CDR3 finishes, and the germline J gene fills in the end. The gene calls are TRBV1 and TRBJ1-1, with a weak D call TRBD1 (5 bases). The V end lost 5 bases, the J end lost 0 bases, and 7 bases lay between the germline ends. Germline V gives CDR1 NSQYPW, CDR2 LRSPGD (reference sequence). The CDR3 has 13 amino acids. The CDR3 protein is CTCSPGQNTEVFF. Partial CDR3 DNA: TGCACCTGCAGTCCGGGACAGAACACAGAAGTCTTC.

In its sample, this clone is large. The germline and genes are mouse ones. The CDR3 goes on 1 residue after the read ends, and that part is filled in from the germline J gene. The chain couples TRBV29 to TRBJ1-2, with 8 positions matching TRBD1. V trimming: 2 bases; J trimming: 4 bases; junction bases outside the gene matches: 3. The germline V gene encodes CDR1 MSHET and CDR2 SYDVDS. There are 14 residues in the CDR3. The sequenced part of the CDR3 DNA is TGTGCTAGCAGTTTAGGGACAGGTGGCTCCGACTACACC. Protein sequence: CASSLGTGGSDYT. The CDR3 as a whole reads CASSLGTGGSDYTF.

Points on this clone: Mouse names are used for the genes. The sequence runs out 1 residue before the end of the CDR3; the remainder is reconstructed from the germline J gene. V gene TRBV29 combines with J gene TRBJ1-1; the D is unclear. CDR1 and CDR2 from the germline V gene are MSHET and SYDVDS. V was shortened by 3 bases and J by 1 base, with 6 bases between the two germline ends. The CDR3 is 13 amino acids. The CDR3 reads CASSLARNTEVFF. The covered CDR3 bases are TGTGCTAGCAGTTTGGCCAGGAACACAGAAGTCTTC.